This TCR beta chain was identified during a study of human T cells and chemical hapten exposure. About the study: All patients underwent weekly scalp dosing with diphenylcyclopropenone for the full roughly 25-week study. Mostly female patients had alopecia areata, totalis or universalis. Small pooled library volume differences chiefly drove per-sample TCR yield variation.

Germline lookup yields CDR1 KGHDR and CDR2 SFDVKD. V was pared by 10 bases and J by 4 bases, with 13 bases between. The CDR3 covers 13 residues. This clonotype occurred a few times. As to time point: patch test 2, 6 weeks after DPC sensitization. The treatment denotes: therapeutic diphenylcyclopropenone sensitization with weekly scalp DPC. In TCRdb, the RACE reads were re-called with MiXCR into one record per CDR3 protein. Here the sample spans roughly 380,000 distinct CDR3 sequences, about 6.9% being singletons. Material: whole blood, obtained in connection with sensitization to the hapten diphenylcyclopropenone (DPC). The receptor's source is a woman aged 18-29 years with alopecia areata. Some clones in this sample may be carry-over from other donors' samples. V gene TRBV24-1 combines with J gene TRBJ1-3; unclear D gene. CDR3 sequence: CATSDGRGNTIYF. The CDR3 nucleotides are TGTGCCACAAGCGATGGGCGAGGAAACACCATATATTTT.